The clone carrying this T cell receptor beta chain was detected ten times or more. Its target is unknown. The record originates from a study of regulatory T cells in long-lasting Graves disease. Study-wide points: Persistent patients shared some 2,500 public clonotypes among themselves. Newly diagnosed patients shared fewer, at roughly 900.

Arm-PCR of CDR3 regions and iRepertoire HTBI primers were the basis on which TCR beta libraries were built. In TCRdb, the multiplex PCR reads were re-called with MiXCR into one record per CDR3 protein. The sample records 300,000 to 400,000 distinct CDR3 sequences, around a sixth being singletons. Time point indicated: newly diagnosed GD, antithyroid drugs for less than 3 months. The TCR library used RNA extracted from PBMCs. The clonotype was recovered from a female donor with Graves disease. Sequenced material: peripheral blood mononuclear cells (PBMCs), taken at new diagnosis, from a patient treated with antithyroid drugs.

This CDR3 reads CASNRDRAYNEQFF. The CDR3 DNA is TGCGCCAGCAACCGGGACAGGGCGTACAATGAGCAGTTCTTC. This chain connects TRBV10-1 to TRBJ2-1, with 9 bases that match TRBD1. The CDR3 runs 14 residues. CDR1 is WNHNN and CDR2 is SYGVQD in the germline V gene (reference sequence). Trimming removed 7 bases from V and 4 bases from J; junction bases left unmatched: 5.